What follows are 26 T cell receptor beta chains derived from one specimen sequenced in a study of blood T cell repertoires in COVID-19. Here immunoSEQ multiplex PCR was the method, and the copy in TCRdb shows in-frame clones only, minus some. Here the sample spans about 74,000 clones, over 75% being singletons. The specimen sequenced was peripheral blood. Receptors originate from a woman over 75 with active or convalescent COVID-19.

V gene TRBV25-1 combines with J gene TRBJ2-5; 11 nucleotides align to TRBD2. Germline lookup yields CDR1 MGHDK and CDR2 SYGVNS. The CDR3 runs to 17 residues. Germline trimming cut 2 bases from V and 0 bases from J; bases unmatched to any gene: 5. The chain's CDR3 is CASSEARLAGYQETQYF. For the CDR3, the DNA is TGTGCCAGCAGTGAAGCACGACTAGCGGGGTACCAAGAGACCCAGTACTTC.

This clone was seen just once. This chain connects TRBV7-2 to TRBJ1-6; D remains ambiguous. V gave up 4 bases and J gave up 7 bases, with 14 bases separating them. CDR1 and CDR2 (germline): SGHTA, FQGNSA. The CDR3 spans 15 residues. Written as DNA, the CDR3 is TGTGCCAGCAGCTCCACTTCTGTCCCGAATTCACCCCTCCACTTT. Protein: CASSSTSVPNSPLHF.

This clone has just one count. The chain joins TRBV12-3 or TRBV12-4 to TRBJ1-5, with 7 bases aligning to TRBD1. The CDR3 length is 13 residues. V shed 3 bases and J 5 bases; nucleotides not matched to a gene: 1. CDR3 nucleotides: TGTGCCAGCAGTTTCGACAGGGATCAGCCCCAGCATTTT. As protein: CASSFDRDQPQHF.

The DNA for the CDR3 is TGTGCCAGCAGCGTTGGGGACAGCTTCTATGGCTACACCTTC. Its protein product is CASSVGDSFYGYTF. J is TRBJ1-2 and V is TRBV9, with TRBD1 identical over 7 bases. From germline, CDR1 is SGDLS and CDR2 YYNGEE. This CDR3 spans 14 amino acids. The V gene end was trimmed by 2 bases and the J gene end by 4 bases; junction bases not matched to a gene: 5.

The CDR3 coding sequence is TGTGCCAGCAGCTGGACAGAGAACACTGAAGCTTTCTTT. Protein sequence: CASSWTENTEAFF. J is TRBJ1-1 and V is TRBV5-4; D perhaps matches TRBD1 (6 bases). V was trimmed by 3 bases and J by 1 base, leaving 7 bases between them. This CDR3 has 13 amino acids. The germline V gene has CDR1 SGHNT and CDR2 YYREEE (reference sequence).

The V call is TRBV10-3, the J call TRBJ2-1; D might be TRBD1 (6 bases). V was clipped by 6 bases and J by 9 bases, with 12 bases between them. The CDR3 runs 12 residues. Germline V gene sequence: CDR1 ENHRY, CDR2 SYGVKD. CDR3 DNA sequence: TGTGCCATCAGCAGGGGAGAGGGTGAGCAGTTCTTC. Translated: CAISRGEGEQFF.

The chain has TRBV28 and TRBJ2-7; TRBD2 matches at 7 bases. This CDR3 spans 13 amino acids. V shed 7 bases, J shed 2 bases, and the junction held 5 bases outside the gene matches. From germline, CDR1 is MDHEN and CDR2 SYDVKM. The CDR3 nucleotides are TGTGCCAGCACGACGGCGGGAGCCTACGAGCAGTACTTC. Translating gives CASTTAGAYEQYF.

The rearrangement joins TRBV18 to TRBJ1-2; 10 nucleotides align to TRBD1. CDR1 KGHSH and CDR2 LQKENI come from the germline V gene. After removal of 8 bases from V and 6 bases from J, the junction contained 15 bases not matched to a gene. The CDR3 runs to 16 residues. The CDR3 DNA reads TGTGCCAGCACGTCCGGGACAGGGGCTTTTCGGGATGGCTACACCTTC. Amino acids: CASTSGTGAFRDGYTF.

The chain links TRBV7-2 to TRBJ1-5, with D perhaps TRBD1 (6 bases). Germline CDR1 reads SGHTA; CDR2 reads FQGNSA. The CDR3 has 14 residues. The V end lost 7 bases, the J end lost 10 bases, and 20 bases lay between the germline ends. The CDR3 region has the DNA TGTGCCAGCAACAAGGGGTTTACAGGGAGCCCCCAGCATTTT. Protein sequence: CASNKGFTGSPQHF.

The chain combines TRBV27 with TRBJ1-5; D is possibly TRBD1 (5 bases). From germline, CDR1 is MNHEY and CDR2 SMNVEV (reference sequence). The CDR3 runs to 14 residues. V was clipped by 6 bases and J by 4 bases, with 13 bases between them. The CDR3 is CASRWQGWNQPQHF. In DNA form, the CDR3 reads TGTGCCAGCAGATGGCAGGGCTGGAATCAGCCCCAGCATTTT.

This chain links TRBV19 with TRBJ1-4; 9 positions match TRBD1. CDR1 and CDR2 from the germline V gene are LNHDA and SQIVND (reference sequence). This CDR3 comprises 15 residues. J was trimmed by 4 bases and V by 6 bases; bases with no gene match: 6. The CDR3 protein is CASSPRQGGNEKLFF. The CDR3 DNA follows: TGTGCCAGTAGCCCCCGACAGGGGGGTAATGAAAAACTGTTTTTT.

This chain links TRBV27 with TRBJ1-1; D might be TRBD1 (5 bases). The germline V and J ends were trimmed by 5 bases and 1 base, with 8 bases remaining between them. The CDR3 length is 13 residues. Germline CDR1 reads MNHEY; CDR2 reads SMNVEV (reference sequence). CDR3 nucleotides: TGTGCCAGCAGTGGGGCAGGGAACACTGAAGCTTTCTTT. Protein sequence: CASSGAGNTEAFF.

The V call is TRBV5-8, the J call TRBJ2-3; 8 bases are shared with TRBD2. Trimming removed 0 bases from V and 6 bases from J; junction bases left unmatched: 6. The CDR3 has 15 amino acids. Germline-derived CDR1 and CDR2 are SGHTS and YDEGEE. This chain's CDR3 is CASSLVRGGPDTQYF. The CDR3 coding sequence is TGTGCCAGCAGCTTGGTCCGGGGGGGCCCCGATACGCAGTATTTT. The variable domain in full, with the rest retrieved from reference TRBV5-8 and TRBJ2-3, is EAGVTQSPTHLIKTRGQQATLRCSPISGHTSVYWYQQALGLGLQFLLWYDEGEERNRGNFPPRFSGRQFPNYSSELNVNALELEDSALYLCASSLVRGGPDTQYFGPGTRLTVL.

V usage is TRBV19 and J usage is TRBJ1-5, with TRBD1 identical over 8 bases. Germline CDR1 LNHDA, CDR2 SQIVND (reference sequence). The CDR3 is made up of 15 amino acids. V dropped 2 bases and J dropped 4; count of bases not matched to a gene: 4. CDR3 loop: CASSIWGTGNQPQHF. CDR3 nucleotide sequence: TGTGCCAGTAGTATATGGGGGACAGGAAATCAGCCCCAGCATTTT.

The chain carries TRBV6-1 and TRBJ1-5, with 8 nucleotides matching TRBD1. J was trimmed by 0 bases and V by 2 bases; bases with no gene match: 3. Germline CDR1 and CDR2: MNHNS and SASEGT. This CDR3 region has 16 residues. CDR3 DNA sequence: TGTGCCAGCAGTGAATACAGGGGGGATAGCAATCAGCCCCAGCATTTT. Its protein product is CASSEYRGDSNQPQHF.

The chain is built from TRBV9 and TRBJ1-2; 9 bases match TRBD1. Germline trimming cut 3 bases from V and 4 bases from J; bases unmatched to any gene: 13. There are 17 residues in the CDR3. Germline lookup yields CDR1 SGDLS and CDR2 YYNGEE. CDR3 in amino acids: CASSGTTQGALSYGYTF. The CDR3 DNA reads TGTGCCAGCAGCGGAACCACACAGGGGGCACTTAGCTATGGCTACACCTTC.

V is TRBV10-3 and J is TRBJ2-2; 7 bases match TRBD1. Per germline, CDR1 ENHRY and CDR2 SYGVKD. This CDR3 is built from 16 residues. V was pared by 2 bases and J by 4 bases, with 7 bases of the junction left unmatched. In DNA form, the CDR3 reads TGTGCCATCAGTGAGAATCCGGGACAGACCACCGGGGAGCTGTTTTTT. This sequence encodes CAISENPGQTTGELFF.

The chain links TRBV10-3 to TRBJ2-2, with a tentative D call TRBD2 (6 bases). Germline V gene data show CDR1 as ENHRY and CDR2 as SYGVKD. The CDR3 totals 16 residues. V lost 0 bases and J 1 base, leaving 9 bases between the germline ends. In DNA, the CDR3 is TGTGCCATCAGTGAGTCTAACGGGGGGAACACCGGGGAGCTGTTTTTT. Amino acids: CAISESNGGNTGELFF.

The gene calls are TRBV18 and TRBJ1-1; possibly TRBD1 for D (6 bases). This CDR3 is 13 amino acids long. V shed 3 bases and J shed 3 bases, with 8 bases lying between them. Germline CDR1 is KGHSH and CDR2 is LQKENI. This CDR3 reads CASSPKGDTEAFF. In nucleotides, the CDR3 is TGTGCCAGCTCACCTAAGGGGGACACTGAAGCTTTCTTT.

The genes are TRBV27 and TRBJ1-4; 8 nucleotides line up with TRBD1. Germline V gives CDR1 MNHEY, CDR2 SMNVEV (reference sequence). The CDR3 runs to 16 residues. The ends lost 6 bases at V and 0 bases at J; junction bases unmatched: 6. In DNA form, the CDR3 reads TGTGCCAGCAGGGCAGGGGGCAGCTCAACTAATGAAAAACTGTTTTTT. Translating gives CASRAGGSSTNEKLFF.

The rearrangement links TRBV7-2 to TRBJ2-7; 7 bases agree with TRBD1. The CDR3 contains 13 residues. Germline V gene data show CDR1 as SGHTA and CDR2 as FQGNSA. V lost 4 bases and J lost 6; bases outside the gene matches: 6. The CDR3 loop is CASSSDRSREQYF. For the CDR3, the DNA is TGTGCCAGCAGCTCGGACAGGTCCCGCGAGCAGTACTTC.

The CDR3 here is CASSRTVGDTQYF. CDR3 nucleotides: TGTGCCAGCAGCCGGACAGTTGGAGATACGCAGTATTTT. The V call is TRBV6-5, the J call TRBJ2-3; D is perhaps TRBD1 (6 bases). V was clipped by 6 bases and J by 5 bases, with 12 bases between them. Looked up from germline, CDR1 is MNHEY and CDR2 is SVGAGI. This CDR3 is 13 amino acids long.

DNA of the CDR3: TGCGCCACAACAGGCTCTTCGGGCTATGGCTACACCTTC. Translating it yields CATTGSSGYGYTF. The J gene is TRBJ1-2, the V gene TRBV10-2, with a tentative D call TRBD1 (5 bases). The CDR3 contains 13 residues. V was clipped by 10 bases and J by 4 bases, with 16 bases between them. Germline CDR1 reads WSHSY; CDR2 reads SAAADI.

CDR3 nucleotides: TGTGCCAGCAGCTTAGAGGCAGGGGGTGGTGAAAAACTGTTTTTT. Protein product: CASSLEAGGGEKLFF. The rearrangement joins TRBV7-2 to TRBJ1-4; 7 nucleotides agree with TRBD1. V dropped 1 base and J dropped 7; count of bases not matched to a gene: 6. The CDR3 has 15 residues. Germline CDR1 reads SGHTA; CDR2 reads FQGNSA.

CDR3 coding DNA: TGTGCCAGCAGCCAAAAGGGGGCAGTAGCTAACACCGGGGAGCTGTTTTTT. Protein sequence: CASSQKGAVANTGELFF. The V call is TRBV3-1 (or the pseudogene TRBV3-2), the J call TRBJ2-2, with TRBD1 identical over 7 bases. The CDR3 loop spans 17 amino acids. V lost 2 bases and J lost 2; bases outside the gene matches: 8. Germline CDR1 LGHDT, CDR2 YNNKEL (reference sequence).

The V gene is TRBV2, the J gene TRBJ1-1, with D maybe TRBD1 (6 bases). The CDR3 runs 13 residues. Per the germline V gene, CDR1 is SNHLY and CDR2 is FYNNEI. The DNA for the CDR3 is TGTGCTACCAGCCTCAGGGGAAACACTGAAGCTTTCTTT. It is translated as CATSLRGNTEAFF. Filled out from reference TRBV2 and TRBJ1-1, the complete variable domain reads EPEVTQTPSHQVTQMGQEVILRCVPISNHLYFYWYRQILGQKVEFLVSFYNNEISEKSEIFDDQFSVERPDGSNFTLKIRSTKLEDSAMYFCATSLRGNTEAFFGQGTRLTVV.